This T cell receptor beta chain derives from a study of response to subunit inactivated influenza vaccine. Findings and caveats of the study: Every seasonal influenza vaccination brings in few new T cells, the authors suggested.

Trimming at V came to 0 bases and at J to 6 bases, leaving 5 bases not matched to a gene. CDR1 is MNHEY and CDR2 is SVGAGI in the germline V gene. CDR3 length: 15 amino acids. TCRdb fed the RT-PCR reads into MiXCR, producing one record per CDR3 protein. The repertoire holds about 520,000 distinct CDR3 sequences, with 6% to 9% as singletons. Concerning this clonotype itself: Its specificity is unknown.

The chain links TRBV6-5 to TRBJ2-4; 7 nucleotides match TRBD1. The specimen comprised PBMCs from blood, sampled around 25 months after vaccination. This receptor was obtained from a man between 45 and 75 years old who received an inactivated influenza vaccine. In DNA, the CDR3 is TGTGCCAGCAGTTACTCCCGGGACAGAAGAAACATTCAGTACTTC. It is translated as CASSYSRDRRNIQYF.